The TCR beta chain under discussion was sequenced for a study of blood T cells in healthy people across ages. Regarding the study as a whole: For the donors, CMV status was unknown and possibly confounded expanded clonotype changes.

A second PCR of roughly 7 to 11 cycles used a sample-barcoded 5' primer and a J-beta primer mix. TCRdb passed the 5' RACE reads through MiXCR, listing each CDR3 protein once. The sample holds approximately 1.5 million distinct CDR3 sequences, approximately 32% seen once. V shed 4 bases, J shed 6 bases, and the junction held 7 bases outside the gene matches. CDR1 is SGDLS and CDR2 is YYNGEE in the germline V gene. The CDR3 spans 15 residues. Worth noting for this clonotype: Its specificity is unknown.

In terms of origin and age, donors were healthy Caucasian individuals from Russia aged 6 to 90. Isolated per sample were at least 6 million PBMCs. Each sample yielded at least 5 micrograms of PBMC total RNA. This TCR came from a woman aged 25 to 39 in good health. The chain is built from TRBV9 and TRBJ2-1; the match to TRBD2 covers 10 bases. Sequencing was performed on blood. This CDR3 reads CASSPQRGGGNEQFF. CDR3 DNA: TGTGCCAGCAGCCCCCAGCGGGGGGGCGGCAATGAGCAGTTCTTC.